The next 23 T cell receptor beta chains were all read from a single sample in a study of T cell responses to AZD1222 COVID-19 vaccine. Using immunoSEQ multiplex PCR, the repertoire was profiled, and TCRdb retains in-frame clones only, with some absent. Of 100,000 to 120,000 clones listed, about nine tenths were seen once; the top ten hold more than 1.5%. Sequencing used peripheral blood, obtained on day 0 of AZD1222 vaccination. The source is an adult in good health.

V is TRBV30 and J is TRBJ1-1; D not certain. Trimming stripped 3 bases from V and 1 base from J, with 9 bases between. The CDR3 is 13 residues long. From germline, CDR1 is GTSNPN and CDR2 SVGIG (reference sequence). The CDR3 is CAWSAQENTEAFF. DNA of the CDR3: TGTGCCTGGAGCGCTCAGGAGAACACTGAAGCTTTCTTT. Using reference TRBV30 and TRBJ1-1 for the parts outside the CDR3, the full variable domain is SQTIHQWPATLVQPVGSPLSLECTVEGTSNPNLYWYRQAAGRGLQLLFYSVGIGQISSEVPQNLSASRPQDRQFILSSKKLLLSDSGFYLCAWSAQENTEAFFGQGTRLTVV.

This chain uses TRBV5-1 with TRBJ2-7; D is ambiguous. Germline V lookup: CDR1 SGHRS, CDR2 YFSETQ. The ends were cut back, 5 bases at V and 1 base at J, with 7 bases in the middle. This CDR3 contains 12 residues. The CDR3 nucleotides read TGCGCCAGCAGAACCGATTCCTACGAGCAGTACTTC. Amino acids: CASRTDSYEQYF.

This chain uses TRBV3-1 (or the pseudogene TRBV3-2) with TRBJ1-1; D is ambiguous. V was shortened by 2 bases and J by 3 bases, with 19 bases between the two germline ends. Germline V lookup: CDR1 LGHDT, CDR2 YNNKEL (reference sequence). The CDR3 length is 17 residues. The DNA of the CDR3 is TGTGCCAGCAGCCAACCCCGGAGGGCACGGAGGGACACTGAAGCTTTCTTT. Amino acid sequence: CASSQPRRARRDTEAFF.

The chain joins TRBV9 to TRBJ1-6, with TRBD1 matching over 8 bases. V was pared by 3 bases and J by 6 bases, with 11 bases of the junction left unmatched. The CDR3 extends over 17 amino acids. Germline V lookup: CDR1 SGDLS, CDR2 YYNGEE. CDR3 in amino acids: CASSASDREPFNSPLHF. The CDR3 DNA sequence: TGTGCCAGCAGCGCCTCGGACAGGGAACCTTTTAATTCACCCCTCCACTTT.

V usage is TRBV5-1 and J usage is TRBJ2-1, with 8 bases matching TRBD1. Germline V lookup: CDR1 SGHRS, CDR2 YFSETQ. The CDR3 runs to 15 residues. V was pared by 2 bases and J by 5 bases, with 6 bases of the junction left unmatched. DNA of the CDR3: TGCGCCAGCAGCTTCCGGGACAGGACCAACAATGAGCAGTTCTTC. It encodes CASSFRDRTNNEQFF. The full variable domain, its missing parts supplied by reference TRBV5-1 and TRBJ2-1, is KAGVTQTPRYLIKTRGQQVTLSCSPISGHRSVSWYQQTPGQGLQFLFEYFSETQRNKGNFPGRFSGRQFSNSRSEMNVSTLELGDSALYLCASSFRDRTNNEQFFGPGTRLTVL.

The genes are TRBV5-6 and TRBJ1-1, with D possibly matching TRBD1 (5 bases). Germline V gene data show CDR1 as SGHDT and CDR2 as YYEEEE. Trimming shortened V by 4 bases and J by 1 base, and 17 bases separated the two germline ends. The CDR3 sequence is 16 residues long. The CDR3 DNA is TGTGCCAGCAGCCCCCTCCGGGGGGAGGAGAACACTGAAGCTTTCTTT. Protein product: CASSPLRGEENTEAFF.

The chain joins TRBV4-1 to TRBJ1-3; maybe TRBD1 (6 bases). There are 17 residues in the CDR3. V was trimmed by 1 base and J by 0 bases, leaving 13 bases between them. The germline CDR1 and CDR2 sequences are MGHRA and YSYEKL. DNA for the CDR3: TGCGCCAGCAGCCAAGGCGTTAAGACAGGCTCTGGAAACACCATATATTTT. Protein product: CASSQGVKTGSGNTIYF.

This chain joins TRBV3-1 (or the pseudogene TRBV3-2) and TRBJ1-4; D not certain. The germline gives CDR1 LGHDT, CDR2 YNNKEL (reference sequence). Trimming pared 1 base from V and 10 bases from J, leaving 7 bases between. The CDR3 contains 12 residues. CDR3 region: CASSQVARKLFF. CDR3 DNA sequence: TGTGCCAGCAGCCAAGTGGCGAGAAAACTGTTTTTT.

This chain's CDR3 is CASSSEGQGRDGYTF. The CDR3 DNA reads as TGCGCCAGCAGCTCGGAGGGACAGGGGAGAGATGGCTACACCTTC. This chain links TRBV5-1 with TRBJ1-2; 10 bases match TRBD1. Germline loops: CDR1 SGHRS, CDR2 YFSETQ. The CDR3 has 15 amino acids. V was clipped by 3 bases and J by 6 bases; unmatched bases: 8.

The chain has TRBV11-2 and TRBJ2-7; D is undetermined. In germline, CDR1 is SGHAT, CDR2 FQNNGV. The length of the CDR3 is 11 residues. The V and J ends lost 4 bases and 6 bases respectively, with 7 bases between them. The CDR3 reads CASSSGSEQYF. CDR3 coding DNA: TGTGCCAGCAGCTCAGGATCCGAGCAGTACTTC.

This chain connects TRBV7-9 to TRBJ1-2, with TRBD1 identical over 7 bases. V shed 3 bases, J shed 1 base, and the junction held 5 bases outside the gene matches. The CDR3 is made up of 15 amino acids. CDR1 and CDR2 (germline): SEHNR, FQNEAQ (reference sequence). CDR3 coding DNA: TGTGCCAGCAGCTTTCAGGGGGTGGATAACTATGGCTACACCTTC. It yields the protein CASSFQGVDNYGYTF.

The genes are TRBV9 and TRBJ1-2; TRBD1 matches at 8 bases. CDR3 length: 15 amino acids. Per germline, CDR1 SGDLS and CDR2 YYNGEE. V lost 4 bases to trimming and J lost 6 bases; unmatched junction nucleotides: 11. Here the CDR3 DNA reads TGTGCCAGCAGCTTGTGGACAGGGAGAGGCGATGGCTACACCTTC. It translates to CASSLWTGRGDGYTF.

J is TRBJ1-5 and V is TRBV4-1; 9 bases line up with TRBD1. Germline V gene data show CDR1 as MGHRA and CDR2 as YSYEKL. This CDR3 has 15 residues. V lost 2 bases and J lost 2; bases outside the gene matches: 1. The CDR3 region has the DNA TGCGCCAGCAGCCAACGGACAGGGGGCAATCAGCCCCAGCATTTT. Encoded protein: CASSQRTGGNQPQHF.

This chain connects TRBV18 to TRBJ1-2, with a tentative D call TRBD1 (5 bases). There are 13 residues in the CDR3. V was clipped by 3 bases and J by 4 bases, with 9 bases between them. The germline V gene encodes CDR1 KGHSH and CDR2 LQKENI. The CDR3 nucleotides are TGTGCCAGCTCACCGGACATCCTCTATGGCTACACCTTC. Protein sequence: CASSPDILYGYTF.

The gene calls are TRBV7-2 and TRBJ1-3; unclear D gene. The V gene's germline CDR1 is SGHTA and CDR2 FQGNSA. This CDR3 comprises 15 residues. V was clipped by 0 bases and J by 0 bases, with 6 bases between them. CDR3 amino acids: CASSLAVHSGNTIYF. CDR3 DNA sequence: TGTGCCAGCAGCTTAGCGGTGCACTCTGGAAACACCATATATTTT. The full variable domain, with the rest looked up from reference TRBV7-2 and TRBJ1-3, is GAGVSQSPSNKVTEKGKDVELRCDPISGHTALYWYRQSLGQGLEFLIYFQGNSAPDKSGLPSDRFSAERTGGSVSTLTIQRTQQEDSAVYLCASSLAVHSGNTIYFGEGSWLTVV.

The table lists this clone with a count of one. This rearrangement joins TRBV2 to TRBJ1-6, with D unclear. The germline V gene encodes CDR1 SNHLY and CDR2 FYNNEI. This CDR3 is built from 14 residues. Trimming cost V 6 bases and J 9 bases, with 15 bases left between them. Here the CDR3 DNA reads TGTGCCAGCAGCCTGAGTGTATTCAGTTCACCCCTCCACTTT. This codes for CASSLSVFSSPLHF. The variable domain in full, with the rest retrieved from reference TRBV2 and TRBJ1-6, is EPEVTQTPSHQVTQMGQEVILRCVPISNHLYFYWYRQILGQKVEFLVSFYNNEISEKSEIFDDQFSVERPDGSNFTLKIRSTKLEDSAMYFCASSLSVFSSPLHFGNGTRLTVT.

This chain links TRBV20-1 with TRBJ1-6; the D gene is possibly TRBD1 (5 bases). CDR3 size: 14 residues. The germline V and J ends were trimmed by 6 bases and 8 bases, with 17 bases remaining between them. Germline V gives CDR1 DFQATT, CDR2 SNEGSKA (reference sequence). CDR3 residues: CSASEPGLYSPLHF. The CDR3 DNA follows: TGCAGTGCCAGTGAGCCAGGGTTGTATTCACCCCTCCACTTT.

V is TRBV7-8 and J is TRBJ1-3, with unresolved D. The CDR3 spans 17 residues. V lost 0 bases and J 0 bases, leaving 12 bases between the germline ends. Germline lookup yields CDR1 SGHVS and CDR2 FQNEAQ. The CDR3 DNA reads as TGTGCCAGCAGCTTAGCAGCCCCCGGATCCTCTGGAAACACCATATATTTT. This gives the protein CASSLAAPGSSGNTIYF.

The J gene is TRBJ2-1, the V gene TRBV7-9, with 8 bases identical to TRBD2. With V trimmed by 5 bases and J by 7 bases, 7 bases remained unmatched. The CDR3 extends over 14 amino acids. Germline lookup yields CDR1 SEHNR and CDR2 FQNEAQ (reference sequence). The CDR3 sequence is CASSQAGTRNEQFF. DNA of the CDR3: TGTGCCAGCAGCCAAGCCGGGACTAGGAATGAGCAGTTCTTC.

This rearrangement joins TRBV3-1 (or the pseudogene TRBV3-2) to TRBJ2-5, with D maybe TRBD2 (6 bases). The germline CDR1 and CDR2 sequences are LGHDT and YNNKEL (reference sequence). CDR3 length: 17 amino acids. Trimming left V 2 bases short and J 5 bases short, with 21 bases between. The CDR3 is CASSQTSGAGFKETQYF. CDR3 nucleotides: TGTGCCAGCAGCCAAACATCGGGAGCCGGTTTTAAGGAGACCCAGTACTTC.

This clone was observed a few times. The chain recombines TRBV9 with TRBJ2-6; D ambiguous. Trimming removed 0 bases at V and 1 base at J, with 11 bases between. Germline V gene data show CDR1 as SGDLS and CDR2 as YYNGEE. The CDR3 runs 17 residues. The CDR3 is CASSVARSYSGANVLTF. CDR3 nucleotides: TGTGCCAGCAGCGTAGCTCGGTCCTATTCTGGGGCCAACGTCCTGACTTTC.

J is TRBJ2-2 and V is TRBV7-6, with D tentatively TRBD1 or TRBD2 (5 bases each). The germline V gene encodes CDR1 SGHVS and CDR2 FNYEAQ. The CDR3 runs to 15 residues. Trimming took 3 bases from V and 3 from J, leaving 11 bases between them. The CDR3 DNA follows: TGTGCCAGCAGCTTTGAGGGGCGATACACCGGGGAGCTGTTTTTT. It specifies CASSFEGRYTGELFF. The full variable domain, with the rest looked up from reference TRBV7-6 and TRBJ2-2, is GAGVSQSPRYKVTKRGQDVALRCDPISGHVSLYWYRQALGQGPEFLTYFNYEAQQDKSGLPNDRFSAERPEGSISTLTIQRTEQRDSAMYRCASSFEGRYTGELFFGEGSRLTVL.

The chain employs TRBV18 and TRBJ1-1; 9 bases line up with TRBD1. Germline values: CDR1 KGHSH, CDR2 LQKENI. With 1 base clipped from V and 0 bases from J, the junction kept 18 bases outside the gene matches. The CDR3 loop spans 21 amino acids. DNA for the CDR3: TGTGCCAGCTCACCACGGTTTGAGACGGCAACAGACAGGGGGATGAACACTGAAGCTTTCTTT. Its translation is CASSPRFETATDRGMNTEAFF.